These 3 T cell receptor beta chains share one sample of origin, sequenced in a study of T cells in Graves' hyperthyroidism and ophthalmopathy (dated by TCRdb to about 2019). The library was obtained by multiplex PCR. Instrument used: Illumina HiSeq 2000. The TCR beta CDR3 regions were amplified from RNA transcripts. The first round of RT-PCR for the TCR CDR3 was performed with the HTBI primer set and the Qiagen OneStep RT-PCR kit. TCRdb itself trimmed the public reads at Q25 with fastp, ran MiXCR and retained productive beta chains. Rows with a matching CDR3 protein are joined into one entry that keeps the most common DNA and genes. Present in this sample are about 400,000 distinct CDR3 sequences, roughly 15% of which were seen just once. The ten largest clonotypes hold around 20% of the sample. Source material: blood. The receptor set was obtained from a woman aged 30 to 39 with Graves' ophthalmopathy.

This clonotype was detected only a few times. The chain employs TRBV2 and TRBJ2-2; D gene ambiguous. With 4 bases removed from V and 7 bases from J, the gap between germline ends came to 7 bases. This CDR3 is 12 amino acids long. The germline V gene has CDR1 SNHLY and CDR2 FYNNEI. CDR3 in DNA: TGTGCCAGCAGTGGGCTATTCGGGGAGCTGTTTTTT. Translated, it gives CASSGLFGELFF.

This clonotype has at least ten counts. V usage is TRBV6-1 and J usage is TRBJ2-3, with D possibly called TRBD1 or TRBD2 (6 bases each). This CDR3 has 14 amino acids. With 7 bases removed from V and 2 bases from J, the gap between germline ends came to 13 bases. Germline lookup yields CDR1 MNHNS and CDR2 SASEGT. In DNA, the CDR3 is TGTGCCAGCAAGATCGGGGGCCCCACAGATACGCAGTATTTT. Translation: CASKIGGPTDTQYF.

This clonotype has a count of ten or more. The rearrangement joins TRBV30 to TRBJ1-3; no clear D gene. The CDR3 runs to 13 residues. V lost 1 base to trimming and J lost 4 bases, with 8 bases between them. Germline V gene lookup returns CDR1 GTSNPN and CDR2 SVGIG (reference sequence). The CDR3, as DNA: TGTGCCTGGAGTGGGGTAGGAGGAAACACCATATATTTT. It codes for CAWSGVGGNTIYF.